The 17 T cell receptor beta chains given below trace back to one sample, sequenced in a study of technical replicates of blood from several donors. The protocol was immunoSEQ multiplex PCR, while the TCRdb copy is restricted to in-frame clones and leaves out a portion. Counted here are some 87,000 clones, more than 85% occurring once; the ten biggest clones make up 0.35% to 0.4%. Sequencing was carried out using T cells isolated from PBMCs. These receptors were obtained from a human donor in good health.

V usage is TRBV10-1 and J usage is TRBJ2-7; maybe TRBD2 (6 bases). Looked up from germline, CDR1 is WNHNN and CDR2 is SYGVQD (reference sequence). This CDR3 region has 16 residues. V lost 3 bases and J 2 bases, leaving 17 bases between the germline ends. CDR3 sequence reads: CASSEIGTDDPYEQYF. The CDR3 DNA reads TGCGCCAGCAGTGAAATTGGGACTGATGATCCCTACGAGCAGTACTTC.

The chain uses TRBV7-9 and TRBJ1-1; 9 positions agree with TRBD1. Germline loops: CDR1 SEHNR, CDR2 FQNEAQ (reference sequence). The CDR3 contains 17 residues. Losses at the gene ends were 0 bases for V and 2 bases for J; bases not matched to a gene: 7. CDR3 DNA: TGTGCCAGCAGCTTAGCCGGGACAGGGAGCCACAACACTGAAGCTTTCTTT. Translation gives CASSLAGTGSHNTEAFF.

The V call is TRBV6-1, the J call TRBJ2-3; the D gene is possibly TRBD2 (5 bases). The CDR3 contains 14 residues. V was pared by 6 bases and J by 0 bases, with 10 bases between. CDR1 and CDR2 (germline): MNHNS, SASEGT. The CDR3 protein is CASREVYSTDTQYF. In DNA, the CDR3 is TGTGCCAGCAGGGAGGTATATAGCACAGATACGCAGTATTTT.

The CDR3: CASRLAVATQYF. DNA of the CDR3: TGTGCCAGCCGCTTAGCTGTGGCCACTCAGTACTTC. The chain joins TRBV21-1 to TRBJ2-5; TRBD2, the D gene given by the table, was not confirmed from the DNA. TRBV21-1 is described as a pseudogene. CDR3 size: 12 residues.

The chain links TRBV2 to TRBJ1-1; 8 nucleotides align to TRBD1. CDR1 SNHLY and CDR2 FYNNEI come from the germline V gene. The trim removed 5 bases at V and 4 bases at J, leaving 3 bases unmatched. The CDR3 totals 13 residues. The CDR3 coding sequence is TGTGCCAGCAGTCAGGGGGCCCCCACTGAAGCTTTCTTT. Translated, it gives CASSQGAPTEAFF.

The rearrangement joins TRBV29-1 to TRBJ2-3, with 8 bases that match TRBD2. This CDR3 comprises 14 residues. In germline, CDR1 is SQVTM, CDR2 ANQGSEA. Unmatched junction bases numbered 11, after V lost 7 bases and J lost 5 bases. The CDR3 loop is CSAPRAGVLDTQYF. Here the CDR3 DNA reads TGCAGCGCACCTAGAGCGGGAGTGTTAGATACGCAGTATTTT.

The chain links TRBV29-1 to TRBJ1-2, with TRBD1 matching 7 bases. Trimming took 8 bases from V and 3 from J; bases not matched to a gene: 6. The germline V gene encodes CDR1 SQVTM and CDR2 ANQGSEA. This CDR3 contains 12 residues. CDR3 coding DNA: TGCAGCTATCGACAGGGAGACTATGGCTACACCTTC. It is translated as CSYRQGDYGYTF.

The rearrangement joins TRBV10-1 to TRBJ2-3; 8 positions agree with TRBD2. J lost 6 bases, V lost 1 base, and 12 bases had no gene match. This CDR3 region has 17 residues. The germline V gene encodes CDR1 WNHNN and CDR2 SYGVQD (reference sequence). DNA of the CDR3: TGCGCCAGCAGTGAGTTTGGAGGGACTAGTGTGCTGGATACGCAGTATTTT. It specifies CASSEFGGTSVLDTQYF.

In this sample, this clone turned up once. V gene TRBV10-3 combines with J gene TRBJ2-2; 9 positions match TRBD1. Germline CDR1 reads ENHRY; CDR2 reads SYGVKD. This CDR3 is built from 15 residues. The J segment lost 3 bases and the V segment lost 5 bases, leaving 4 bases of the junction unmatched. The CDR3 spells CAISLRQGDTGELFF. CDR3 nucleotide sequence: TGTGCCATCAGTTTAAGACAGGGGGACACCGGGGAGCTGTTTTTT.

The chain is built from TRBV2 and TRBJ2-1; 7 nucleotides agree with TRBD2. The length of the CDR3 is 15 residues. J gave up 2 bases and V 5 bases, and 6 bases lay outside the gene matches. Germline CDR1 and CDR2: SNHLY and FYNNEI. The DNA for the CDR3 is TGTGCCAGCAGTCTAGCGGAACCCCCCTACAATGAGCAGTTCTTC. Translation gives CASSLAEPPYNEQFF.

The chain uses TRBV29-1 and TRBJ2-1; tentative D call: TRBD2 (7 bases). The CDR3 runs 15 residues. V was shortened by 0 bases and J by 9 bases, with 18 bases between the two germline ends. Germline lookup yields CDR1 SQVTM and CDR2 ANQGSEA. The CDR3 coding sequence is TGCAGCGTTGAAGATCAAGGGGGAGGGATATCTGAGCAGTTCTTC. This gives the protein CSVEDQGGGISEQFF.

This clone appeared once. The V call is TRBV15, the J call TRBJ2-3; D gene ambiguous. V was clipped by 3 bases and J by 4 bases, with 11 bases between them. The V gene's germline CDR1 is LNHNV and CDR2 YYDKDF (reference sequence). The CDR3 consists of 14 residues. The CDR3 reads CATSRREFADTQYF. The CDR3 nucleotides are TGTGCCACCAGCAGGAGAGAATTTGCAGATACGCAGTATTTT.

The gene calls are TRBV7-3 and TRBJ1-5; D possibly corresponds to TRBD1 (6 bases). Per the germline V gene, CDR1 is SGHTA and CDR2 is FQGTGA. Trimming took off 1 base at V and 5 bases at J, with 6 bases between the two ends. This CDR3 is built from 13 residues. In nucleotides, the CDR3 is TGTGCCAGCAGCTTAAAGGGGGATCAGCCCCAGCATTTT. This sequence encodes CASSLKGDQPQHF.

This clone was picked up one time. The chain couples TRBV7-8 to TRBJ2-3; possibly TRBD2 for D (6 bases). The CDR3 covers 15 residues. The germline V gene encodes CDR1 SGHVS and CDR2 FQNEAQ. V lost 7 bases and J lost 3, with 17 bases in between. The CDR3 here is CASTEIGGPTDTQYF. The CDR3 region has the DNA TGTGCCAGCACCGAAATTGGAGGGCCGACAGATACGCAGTATTTT. The variable domain in full, with the rest retrieved from reference TRBV7-8 and TRBJ2-3, is GAGVSQSPRYKVAKRGQDVALRCDPISGHVSLFWYQQALGQGPEFLTYFQNEAQLDKSGLPSDRFFAERPEGSVSTLKIQRTQQEDSAVYLCASTEIGGPTDTQYFGPGTRLTVL.

The chain's CDR3 is CSVVEYSSSGLYEQYF. Here the CDR3 DNA reads TGCAGCGTCGTTGAATACAGCTCTAGCGGGCTCTACGAGCAGTACTTC. The rearrangement joins TRBV29-1 to TRBJ2-7; 8 positions agree with TRBD2. V shed 6 bases and J 3 bases; nucleotides not matched to a gene: 16. Germline V lookup: CDR1 SQVTM, CDR2 ANQGSEA. The CDR3 extends over 16 amino acids.

The chain carries TRBV2 and TRBJ2-7; TRBD2 might be the D (7 bases). CDR1 and CDR2 (germline): SNHLY, FYNNEI. V shed 6 bases and J shed 8 bases, with 20 bases lying between them. CDR3 size: 14 residues. CDR3 sequence reads: CASSPLIRGTKQYF. CDR3 DNA sequence: TGTGCCAGCAGCCCCCTCATTAGGGGGACTAAGCAGTACTTC.

V is TRBV6-5 and J is TRBJ1-5; D is unresolved. The CDR3 sequence is 13 residues long. V lost 0 bases, J lost 7 bases, and 7 bases lay in between. Germline V gene data show CDR1 as MNHEY and CDR2 as SVGAGI. In DNA, the CDR3 is TGTGCCAGCAGTTACTCCGGTAGCCAGCCCCAGCATTTT. Translated, it gives CASSYSGSQPQHF.